This T cell receptor (beta chain) was sequenced for a study of cytomegalovirus exposure and HLA in healthy donors. Study-wide findings and caveats: Within an earlier analysis, most TCR beta V segments proved productive either about 90% or about 30% of the time. In a later analysis, TCR beta V- and J-gene trimming showed a link to a missense DCLRE1C variant.

Donors counted as nominally healthy when sampled, yet unrecorded immune exposures were likely. The primer mix had 60 Vbeta and 13 Jbeta primers. Only in-frame clones appear in the TCRdb table, and some are missing; sequencing was by immunoSEQ multiplex PCR. In the table there are 100,000 to 120,000 clones, over 60% of which are singletons. As for this clone: The antigen is unknown.

The V gene end was trimmed by 5 bases and the J gene end by 6 bases; junction bases not matched to a gene: 4. Looked up from germline, CDR1 is SGHAT and CDR2 is FQDESV (reference sequence). This CDR3 has 13 residues. This clonotype was sampled from a woman aged 60 to 75 in good health and CMV-seropositive. J is TRBJ2-3 and V is TRBV11-1; 8 bases line up with TRBD1. The sequencing input was PBMCs. This CDR3 is CASSRQGSDTQYF. The CDR3 nucleotides read TGTGCCAGCAGCCGACAGGGGTCTGATACGCAGTATTTT.